What follows are 11 T cell receptor beta chains derived from one specimen sequenced in a study of T cells in Graves' hyperthyroidism and ophthalmopathy. TCR beta CDR3 regions were amplified from RNA transcripts. In the first-round RT-PCR of the TCR CDR3, the HTBI primer set was used. TCRdb reprocessed the multiplex PCR reads via MiXCR and lists one record per CDR3 protein. Of around 350,000 distinct CDR3 sequences listed, about a sixth are singletons. Material: blood. Every receptor here comes from a woman younger than 45 with Graves' hyperthyroidism that later progressed to Graves' ophthalmopathy.

This clonotype was detected many times. The chain links TRBV6-1 to TRBJ1-5; D is unclear. The CDR3 extends over 18 amino acids. Germline-derived CDR1 and CDR2 are MNHNS and SASEGT. Trimming removed 2 bases from V and 0 bases from J, with 17 bases in between. CDR3 sequence reads: CASSEKFGVVYSNQPQHF. The CDR3 DNA reads TGTGCCAGCAGTGAAAAGTTCGGGGTAGTCTATAGCAATCAGCCCCAGCATTTT.

This clonotype was counted many times. The CDR3 here is CASSQDLGGAGTQYF. In nucleotides, the CDR3 is TGTGCCAGCAGCCAAGATTTAGGGGGGGCCGGGACCCAGTACTTC. This chain joins TRBV4-2 and TRBJ2-5; D is possibly TRBD2 (7 bases). The V gene lost 0 bases and the J gene lost 7 bases, with 15 bases spanning the gap. This CDR3 is built from 15 residues. CDR1 is LGHNA and CDR2 is YNFKEQ in the germline V gene.

In regard to this clonotype: Since a much larger clone is just one base distant, this may be a read error. The chain is built from TRBV28 and TRBJ2-7; D gene ambiguous. V was clipped by 6 bases and J by 5 bases, with 11 bases between them. The CDR3 covers 12 residues. From germline, CDR1 is MDHEN and CDR2 SYDVKM. The CDR3 reads CASSSLGNEQYF. The CDR3 coding sequence is TGTGCCAGCAGCTCCTTAGGGAACGAGCAGTACTTC.

Only a few counts were recorded for this clonotype. The chain has TRBV27 and TRBJ2-3, with D perhaps matching TRBD1 (6 bases). The germline V and J ends were trimmed by 6 bases and 4 bases, with 14 bases remaining between them. CDR3 length: 14 residues. The V gene's germline CDR1 is MNHEY and CDR2 SMNVEV (reference sequence). Written as DNA, the CDR3 is TGTGCCAGCAGCAGACAGGATTGGTCAGATACGCAGTATTTT. Protein sequence: CASSRQDWSDTQYF.

The chain links TRBV9 to TRBJ2-1; D possibly corresponds to TRBD1 (6 bases). Trimming removed 3 bases from V and 8 bases from J, with 18 bases in between. Per the germline V gene, CDR1 is SGDLS and CDR2 is YYNGEE. The CDR3 is 15 residues long. The CDR3: CASSGSGTGYYEQFF. CDR3 coding DNA: TGTGCCAGCAGCGGCTCCGGAACAGGGTATTATGAGCAGTTCTTC. The full variable domain, in which reference TRBV9 and TRBJ2-1 provide the parts outside the CDR3, is DSGVTQTPKHLITATGQRVTLRCSPRSGDLSVYWYQQSLDQGLQFLIQYYNGEERAKGNILERFSAQQFPDLHSELNLSSLELGDSALYFCASSGSGTGYYEQFFGPGTRLTVL.

In its sample, this clonotype was seen many times. The rearrangement uses TRBV5-4 and TRBJ2-5, with a tentative D call TRBD2 (6 bases). Trimming removed 0 bases from V and 5 bases from J, with 17 bases in between. The germline CDR1 and CDR2 sequences are SGHNT and YYREEE (reference sequence). The CDR3 loop spans 16 amino acids. CDR3 region: CASSLGMEGFGETQYF. Here the CDR3 DNA reads TGTGCCAGCAGCTTGGGTATGGAGGGCTTCGGGGAGACCCAGTACTTC.

The CDR3 spells CATSRAGTKPRRETQYF. The CDR3 region has the DNA TGTGCCACCAGCAGAGCCGGGACTAAACCCCGCAGGGAGACCCAGTACTTC. The gene calls are TRBV15 and TRBJ2-5; 7 nucleotides align to TRBD2. Trimming removed 1 base from V and 5 bases from J; junction bases left unmatched: 13. Germline V gene lookup returns CDR1 LNHNV and CDR2 YYDKDF (reference sequence). The CDR3 is 17 residues long. The variable domain in full, completed from reference TRBV15 and TRBJ2-5, reads DAMVIQNPRYQVTQFGKPVTLSCSQTLNHNVMYWYQQKSSQAPKLLFHYYDKDFNNEADTPDNFQSRRPNTSFCFLDIRSPGLGDTAMYLCATSRAGTKPRRETQYFGPGTRLLVL.

The genes are TRBV2 and TRBJ2-7, with D possibly called TRBD1 or TRBD2 (5 bases each). The V gene lost 11 bases and the J gene lost 7 bases, with 24 bases spanning the gap. From germline, CDR1 is SNHLY and CDR2 FYNNEI. This CDR3 region has 14 residues. Here the CDR3 DNA reads TGTGCCGGGGGAACGAGGGCGGCTACGCAGGAGCAGTACTTC. It yields the protein CAGGTRAATQEQYF. Using reference TRBV2 and TRBJ2-7 for the parts outside the CDR3, the full variable domain is EPEVTQTPSHQVTQMGQEVILRCVPISNHLYFYWYRQILGQKVEFLVSFYNNEISEKSEIFDDQFSVERPDGSNFTLKIRSTKLEDSAMYFCAGGTRAATQEQYFGPGTRLTVT.

This clonotype was detected once. The chain links TRBV3-1 to TRBJ2-1, with 11 bases that match TRBD2. CDR1 is LGHDT and CDR2 is YNNKEL in the germline V gene (reference sequence). J lost 13 bases, V lost 1 base, and 12 bases had no gene match. The length of the CDR3 is 16 residues. CDR3 amino acids: CASSQGSGTSGWRQFF. The CDR3 DNA sequence: TGTGCCAGCAGCCAAGGTTCCGGGACTAGCGGTTGGAGACAGTTCTTC.

The chain carries TRBV7-9 and TRBJ1-1; D is ambiguous. V was pared by 6 bases and J by 1 base, with 9 bases between. From germline, CDR1 is SEHNR and CDR2 FQNEAQ (reference sequence). This CDR3 comprises 13 residues. CDR3 nucleotides: TGTGCCAGCAGACCCGACGGGAACACTGAAGCTTTCTTT. This gives the protein CASRPDGNTEAFF.

In this sample, this clonotype turned up many times. The V gene is TRBV20-1, the J gene TRBJ2-5; a weak D match, TRBD1 (6 bases). With 1 base removed from V and 1 base from J, the gap between germline ends came to 16 bases. Germline lookup yields CDR1 DFQATT and CDR2 SNEGSKA (reference sequence). This CDR3 has 16 amino acids. The CDR3 protein is CSARVPNRVLQETQYF. Written as DNA, the CDR3 is TGCAGTGCTAGAGTCCCCAACAGGGTCCTCCAAGAGACCCAGTACTTC.